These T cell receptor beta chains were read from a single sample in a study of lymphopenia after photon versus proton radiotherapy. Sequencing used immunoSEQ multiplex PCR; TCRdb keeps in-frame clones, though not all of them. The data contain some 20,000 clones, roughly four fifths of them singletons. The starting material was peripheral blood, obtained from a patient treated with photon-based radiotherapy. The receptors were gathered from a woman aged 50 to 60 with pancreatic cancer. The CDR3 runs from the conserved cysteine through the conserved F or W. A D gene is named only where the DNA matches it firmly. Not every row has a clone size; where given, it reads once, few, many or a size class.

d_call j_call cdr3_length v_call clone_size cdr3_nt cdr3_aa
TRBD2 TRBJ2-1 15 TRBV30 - TGTGCCTGGAGTCACCGACTAGCGGGAGCAGATGAGCAGTTCTTC CAWSHRLAGADEQFF
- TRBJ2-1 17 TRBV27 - TGTGCCAGCAGTTATGTGACAGGGAACTCGGGAGGCAATGAGCAGTTCTTC CASSYVTGNSGGNEQFF
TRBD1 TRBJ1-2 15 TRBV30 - TGTGCCTGGAGGGGAACAGGGGTGCTACTTTATGGCTACACCTTC CAWRGTGVLLYGYTF
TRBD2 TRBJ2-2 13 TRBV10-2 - TGCGCCAGCGGACTAGCGAGCACCGGGGAGCTGTTTTTT CASGLASTGELFF
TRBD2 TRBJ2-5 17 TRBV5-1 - TGCGCCAGCAGCTTGGGCCCTAGCGGGAGGGCCGCGGAGACCCAGTACTTC CASSLGPSGRAAETQYF
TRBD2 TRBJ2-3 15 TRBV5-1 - TGCGCCAGCAGCTTGAGCGGGGGGAGCACAGATACGCAGTATTTT CASSLSGGSTDTQYF
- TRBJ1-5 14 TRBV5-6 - TGTGCCAGCAGCTTCAGGGTCGGGACTCAGCCCCAGCATTTT CASSFRVGTQPQHF
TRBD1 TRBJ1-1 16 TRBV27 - TGTGCCAGCAGCCTGCGGACAGGGGAAGTGAACACTGAAGCTTTCTTT CASSLRTGEVNTEAFF
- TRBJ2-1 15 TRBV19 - TGTGCCAGTAGTATAAGTCGGAACTCCTACAATGAGCAGTTCTTC CASSISRNSYNEQFF
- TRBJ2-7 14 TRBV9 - TGTGCCAGCAGCCCCGGGTTAGCCTCCTACGAGCAGTACTTC CASSPGLASYEQYF
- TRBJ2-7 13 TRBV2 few TGTGCCAGCAGTGAACGAACTAGCTACGAGCAGTACTTC CASSERTSYEQYF
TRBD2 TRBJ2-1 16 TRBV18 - TGTGCCAGCTCACGCGACCTAGCGGGAGGGTACAATGAGCAGTTCTTC CASSRDLAGGYNEQFF
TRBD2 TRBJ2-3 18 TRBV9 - TGTGCCAGCAGCGAGTCCCGTCCGGGACTAGCGGGAGGAGATACGCAGTATTTT CASSESRPGLAGGDTQYF
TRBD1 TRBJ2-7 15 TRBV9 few TGTGCCAGCAGCCCGTGGGCAGGGGGCTTGGAAGAGCAGTACTTC CASSPWAGGLEEQYF
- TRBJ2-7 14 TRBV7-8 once TGTGCCAGCAGTCCCCAAATGGGGTTGGGGGAGCAGTACTTC CASSPQMGLGEQYF
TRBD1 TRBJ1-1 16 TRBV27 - TGTGCCAGCAGTTTATGGGGACAGGCCCAGAACACTGAAGCTTTCTTT CASSLWGQAQNTEAFF
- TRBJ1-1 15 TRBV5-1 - TGCGCCAGCAGCTTGGCCGGACAGCTGAACACTGAAGCTTTCTTT CASSLAGQLNTEAFF
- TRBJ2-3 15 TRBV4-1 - TGCGCCAGCAGCCAAGTTGGGGTGAGCACAGATACGCAGTATTTT CASSQVGVSTDTQYF
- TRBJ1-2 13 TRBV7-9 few TGTGCCAGCAGCTTACAGGGAGGCTATGGCTACACCTTC CASSLQGGYGYTF
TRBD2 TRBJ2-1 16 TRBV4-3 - TGCGCCAGCAGCCAAGATCTCTTAGCGGGAGGTAATGAGCAGTTCTTC CASSQDLLAGGNEQFF
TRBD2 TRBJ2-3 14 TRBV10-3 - TGTGCCGCTCGGACTAGCGGGAGCACAGATACGCAGTATTTT CAARTSGSTDTQYF
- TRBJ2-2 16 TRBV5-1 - TGCGCCAGCAGCTCCGACAGAGCCGCGAACACCGGGGAGCTGTTTTTT CASSSDRAANTGELFF
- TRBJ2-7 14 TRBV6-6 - TGTGCCAGCAGACAACCGGGCCTGAACCACGAGCAGTACTTC CASRQPGLNHEQYF
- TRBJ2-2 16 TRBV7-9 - TGTGCCAGCAGCTTAGCCCAAATCTCGAACACCGGGGAGCTGTTTTTT CASSLAQISNTGELFF
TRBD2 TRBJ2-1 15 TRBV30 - TGTGCCCTGATAAATAGCGGGAGGGCCGAGGGGGAGCAGTTCTTC CALINSGRAEGEQFF
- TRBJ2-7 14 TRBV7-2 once TGTGCCAGCAGCTCCGCGGGACGGACCTACGAGCAGTACTTC CASSSAGRTYEQYF
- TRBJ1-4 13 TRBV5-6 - TGTGCCAGCAGCTTATTATTCGGTGAAAAACTGTTTTTT CASSLLFGEKLFF
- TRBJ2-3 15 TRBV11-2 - TGTGCCAGCAGCGCGTACAGGGACGGTGGAGATACGCAGTATTTT CASSAYRDGGDTQYF
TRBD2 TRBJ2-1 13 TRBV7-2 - TGTGCCGGGCGGGAGCCCTCCTACAATGAGCAGTTCTTC CAGREPSYNEQFF
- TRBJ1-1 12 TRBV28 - TGTGCCAGCCTCAGCCAGAACACTGAAGCTTTCTTT CASLSQNTEAFF
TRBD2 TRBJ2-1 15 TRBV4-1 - TGCGCCAGCAGCCAAGAAGAGCGGGAGGGCATTGAGCAGTTCTTC CASSQEEREGIEQFF
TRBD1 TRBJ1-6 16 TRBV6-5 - TGTGCCAGCAGTTACTCGGACAGGGGAAGAGGAGCACCCCTCCACTTT CASSYSDRGRGAPLHF
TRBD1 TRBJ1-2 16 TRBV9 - TGTGCCAGCAGCGTAGCTGCCCAGGGGGGGCCCTATGGCTACACCTTC CASSVAAQGGPYGYTF
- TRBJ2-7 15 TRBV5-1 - TGCGCCAGCAGCTTGGACGGGGGAAACAGCAACGAGCAGTACTTC CASSLDGGNSNEQYF
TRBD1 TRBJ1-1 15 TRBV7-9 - TGTGCCAGCAGCTTACGACAGGGGGAGAACACTGAAGCTTTCTTT CASSLRQGENTEAFF
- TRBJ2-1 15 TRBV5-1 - TGCGCCAGCAGCTTGGCCGTAGACGGAGACAATGAGCAGTTCTTC CASSLAVDGDNEQFF
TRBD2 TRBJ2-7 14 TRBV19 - TGTGCCAGTAGTATGGCGGGAGGAAGGTACGAGCAGTACTTC CASSMAGGRYEQYF
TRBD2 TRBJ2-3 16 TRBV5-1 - TGCGCCAGCAGCCTCCGAGCGGGAGGGCGGACAGATACGCAGTATTTT CASSLRAGGRTDTQYF
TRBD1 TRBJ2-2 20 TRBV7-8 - TGTGCCAGCAGCTACTTAGTTTCGGGACAGGGGGCTTACAACACCGGGGAGCTGTTTTTT CASSYLVSGQGAYNTGELFF
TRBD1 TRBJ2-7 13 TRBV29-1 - TGCAGCGTTGAAGGGACAGGGGGCTACGAGCAGTACTTC CSVEGTGGYEQYF
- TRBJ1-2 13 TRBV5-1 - TGCGCCAGCAGCTTGGACGGTAACTATGGCTACACCTTC CASSLDGNYGYTF
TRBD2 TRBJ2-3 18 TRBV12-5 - TGTGCTAGTGGTTTGGTAGGTCTAGCGGGGAGTTCTACAGATACGCAGTATTTT CASGLVGLAGSSTDTQYF
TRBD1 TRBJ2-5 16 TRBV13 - TGTGCCAGCAGCCCCTACGGTTCCAGGGGGCAGGAGACCCAGTACTTC CASSPYGSRGQETQYF
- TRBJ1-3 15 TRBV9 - TGTGCCAGCAGCGTAGGAACAGTCGCTGGAAACACCATATATTTT CASSVGTVAGNTIYF
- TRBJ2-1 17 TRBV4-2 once TGTGCCAGCAGCCAAGGGGGTAGCGGATTTTCTTGGGATGAGCAGTTCTTC CASSQGGSGFSWDEQFF